The subject of this entry is one T cell receptor beta chain. Its antigen is currently unknown. This sample is part of a study of cytomegalovirus exposure and HLA in healthy donors. Study-wide results and limits: According to an earlier analysis, most TCR beta V segments yielded productive rearrangements about 87% or about 30% of the time. Sequences of the TCR beta chain were said to predict the HLA-A and HLA-B alleles of most subjects accurately.

13 Jbeta primers and 60 Vbeta primers were used for the PCR. The assay was immunoSEQ multiplex PCR, and TCRdb's table has in-frame clones only and misses some. The repertoire has under 200,000 clones, 82% of them found once; the top ten carry over 1.2%. Unmatched junction bases numbered 2, after V lost 5 bases and J lost 0 bases. This CDR3 contains 14 residues. Germline CDR1 and CDR2: SGHTA and FQGNSA. Donors consisted of healthy bone marrow donors. This TCR derives from a girl aged 5-17 years in good health and CMV-seropositive. This rearrangement joins TRBV7-2 to TRBJ2-3; 7 nucleotides agree with TRBD2. The sample consisted of PBMCs. In DNA, the CDR3 is TGTGCCAGCAGCGTTAGCGGGAGCACAGATACGCAGTATTTT. As protein: CASSVSGSTDTQYF.